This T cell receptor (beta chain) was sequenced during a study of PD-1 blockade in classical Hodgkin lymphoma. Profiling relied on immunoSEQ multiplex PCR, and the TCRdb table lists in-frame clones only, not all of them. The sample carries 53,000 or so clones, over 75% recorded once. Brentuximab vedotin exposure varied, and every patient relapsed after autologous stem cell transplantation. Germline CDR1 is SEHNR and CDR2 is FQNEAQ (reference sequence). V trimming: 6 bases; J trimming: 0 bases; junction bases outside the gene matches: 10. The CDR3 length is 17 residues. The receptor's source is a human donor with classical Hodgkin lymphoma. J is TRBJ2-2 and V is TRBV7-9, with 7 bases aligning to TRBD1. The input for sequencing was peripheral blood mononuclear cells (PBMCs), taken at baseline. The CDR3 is CASSFRDSVSNTGELFF. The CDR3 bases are TGTGCCAGCAGTTTCCGGGACAGCGTATCGAACACCGGGGAGCTGTTTTTT.